This TCR beta chain was observed in a study of sequential checkpoint blockade in melanoma. Study background: Patients were randomized 1:1 to nivolumab-then-ipilimumab or ipilimumab-then-nivolumab first-line. Maintenance nivolumab came after either treatment sequence.

V lost 5 bases and J 5 bases, leaving 7 bases between the germline ends. Looked up from germline, CDR1 is SEHNR and CDR2 is FQNEAQ (reference sequence). CDR3 length: 12 amino acids. Described treatment: randomized to nivolumab then ipilimumab (arm A) or the reverse (arm B). None of the patients previously received DNA-damaging chemotherapy. Live CD3+CD8+ CD19− CD56− cells were sorted from PBMCs. Only one count was recorded for this clone. Only in-frame clones appear in the TCRdb table, and some are missing; sequencing was by immunoSEQ multiplex PCR. This repertoire shows 8,000 or so clones, around nine tenths found once; its top ten account for roughly 14%.

The material sequenced was CD8+ T cells sorted from blood (inferred from file names), taken from a patient given nivolumab and ipilimumab in sequence. This TCR came from a human donor with melanoma. This chain connects TRBV7-9 to TRBJ1-5; D is unresolved. In nucleotides, the CDR3 is TGTGCCAGCAGCCAACACGATCAGCCCCAGCATTTT. Residues: CASSQHDQPQHF.